This T cell receptor beta chain was captured by sequencing in a study of blood T cells in healthy people across ages (dated by TCRdb to the mid-2010s). For context, the study as a whole: In model experiments, roughly one uniquely barcoded TCR beta cDNA molecule per two T cells was captured by template switching. Using deep sequencing normalized with unique cDNA molecular identifiers, the study measured how TCR beta repertoire diversity changes with age. The donors were split into four age groups: young (average around 17 years), middle-aged (roughly 39), aged (approximately 60) and long-lived (about 74). Donors of different ages were randomly distributed across sequencing lanes to avoid experimental bias. The study analyzed two additional independent replicas of 1 million unique cDNA reads from the same blood draw for two donors, one aged 18 to 30 and one aged 80 or older. The investigation overall reported the following: Bulk unsorted PBMC profiling prevented conclusive comparison of naive and antigen-experienced compartments. Compared with the aged group, more naive CD4+ T cells, fewer expanded clones and increased TCR diversity were shown by the long-lived group, suggesting age selection. Estimates of total diversity from one million sequenced T cells were regarded as lower bounds and underestimates. Observed TCR beta diversity correlated strongly with the percentage of naive T cells measured by flow cytometry. As age increased, observed TCR beta diversity per million T cells dropped in a roughly linear way, and a significant reduction was already evident by age approximately 40. Because the CMV infection status of the donors was unknown, age-related changes in expanded clonotypes may potentially have been confounded.

This clonotype was observed a few times. Its antigen target is currently unknown. One base away there is no much larger clone; base qualities are not given. The library was obtained by 5' RACE. The sample was run on an Illumina HiSeq 2500. A second PCR of roughly 6 to 11 cycles was run with a J-beta primer mix and a sample-barcoded 5' primer. A template-switch 5' adaptor carrying 12 random nucleotides introduced a unique molecular identifier onto each TCR beta cDNA molecule. Each sample yielded at least 2.5 million CDR3-containing paired-end reads. First-strand cDNA was synthesized from all RNA with the Mint cDNA synthesis kit, primed by a TRBC-specific oligonucleotide. Following uracil-DNA glycosylase treatment, a first 18-cycle PCR with universal primers M1SS and BC2_uni_R was performed on all cDNA. From the authors' description of their analysis: Normalization of each sample was performed by random selection of 1 million high-quality reads, each carrying a distinct molecular identifier. Reads sharing molecular identifiers were discarded rather than binned into consensus sequences. MiTCR, with a Q25 quality threshold and the strictest error-elimination algorithm, was used for CDR3 identification, clonotype clustering and error correction. A nonparametric unseen species model with Euler transformation was used to estimate a lower bound on total TCR beta diversity. TCRdb passed the public sequencing reads through fastp at Q25 and MiXCR, retaining productive beta sequences. Each entry is one CDR3 protein sequence, shown with its most common DNA and genes. TCRdb's processing, not the authors', yielded these V and J calls. Counted in this sample were some 700,000 distinct CDR3 sequences; approximately 21% of them appeared once. Together, the top ten hold approximately 20% of the sample.

Donors were 30 to 45 systemically healthy Caucasian individuals from Russia aged about 6 to 100 years. Each donor gave around 9.5 milliliters of peripheral blood, collected into EDTA-treated Vacutainer tubes. Ficoll-Paque density-gradient centrifugation was used to isolate PBMCs, with at least 6.5 million per sample. Trizol reagent was used to extract total RNA from the PBMCs, yielding at least 5 micrograms per sample. The percentages of naive CD45RAhigh/CD27high T cells were determined by flow cytometry on a PBMC aliquot from every donor. The TCR comes from an older man in good health. Sequenced input: blood.

The DNA sequence follows: TGCGCCAGCAGCTTGGACAGGGCGGGGGAGCAGTTCTTC. Its protein reads: CASSLDRAGEQFF. The rearranged segments are TRBV5-1 and TRBJ2-1; the D region may be TRBD1 or TRBD2, each matching 6 bases equally. The germline V gene sets CDR1 to SGHRS and CDR2 to YFSETQ. Measured from the cysteine to the phenylalanine, the CDR3 is 13 residues long. Solely the CDR3 DNA is kept, with 39 bases framed from the first base. V and J lose 0 bases and 10 bases, and a span of 11 bases separates them. With the rest looked up from the reference TRBV5-1 and TRBJ2-1 genes rather than sequenced, the full variable domain is KAGVTQTPRYLIKTRGQQVTLSCSPISGHRSVSWYQQTPGQGLQFLFEYFSETQRNKGNFPGRFSGRQFSNSRSEMNVSTLELGDSALYLCASSLDRAGEQFFGPGTRLTVL.